The next 32 T cell receptor beta chains were all read from a single sample in a study of blood T cells in healthy people across ages. Primers used in a second PCR of about 6 to 12 cycles were a sample-barcoded 5' primer and a J-beta primer mix. TCRdb redid the calling of the 5' RACE reads with MiXCR, one entry per CDR3 protein. The repertoire has about 830,000 distinct CDR3 sequences, approximately 67% of them found once; the top ten carry roughly 26%. The material sequenced was blood. Every receptor here comes from a young man in good health.

The rearrangement uses TRBV20-1 and TRBJ2-7, with D perhaps TRBD1 (6 bases). V lost 6 bases and J 7 bases, leaving 22 bases between the germline ends. The CDR3 totals 14 residues. Germline V gene sequence: CDR1 DFQATT, CDR2 SNEGSKA (reference sequence). CDR3 sequence reads: CSADYRDPPREQYF. Here the CDR3 DNA reads TGCAGTGCCGATTACAGGGACCCTCCTAGAGAGCAGTACTTC.

The chain is built from TRBV9 and TRBJ1-2; 9 bases are shared with TRBD1. The V gene end was trimmed by 4 bases and the J gene end by 4 bases; junction bases not matched to a gene: 8. The germline gives CDR1 SGDLS, CDR2 YYNGEE. CDR3 length equals 15 residues. CDR3 DNA: TGTGCCAGCAGCCCTCGGACAGGGGAAGGCTATGGCTACACCTTC. Its translation is CASSPRTGEGYGYTF. Using reference TRBV9 and TRBJ1-2 for the parts outside the CDR3, the full variable domain is DSGVTQTPKHLITATGQRVTLRCSPRSGDLSVYWYQQSLDQGLQFLIQYYNGEERAKGNILERFSAQQFPDLHSELNLSSLELGDSALYFCASSPRTGEGYGYTFGSGTRLTVV.

A few counts support this clonotype. The rearrangement links TRBV10-3 to TRBJ2-5; D gene unclear. There are 12 residues in the CDR3. The ends were cut back, 2 bases at V and 5 bases at J, with 6 bases in the middle. CDR1 and CDR2 (germline): ENHRY, SYGVKD. CDR3 loop: CAISEAGETQYF. As DNA, the CDR3 is TGTGCCATCAGTGAGGCTGGGGAGACCCAGTACTTC.

The CDR3 nucleotides read TGTGCCAGCTCACCCGGGACAGGAAACACAGATACGCAGTATTTT. Encoded protein: CASSPGTGNTDTQYF. The V call is TRBV14, the J call TRBJ2-3; TRBD1 matches at 8 bases. V was pared by 8 bases and J by 2 bases, with 9 bases of the junction left unmatched. The CDR3 length is 15 residues. Germline V lookup: CDR1 SGHDN, CDR2 FVKESK.

The V call is TRBV12-3 or TRBV12-4, the J call TRBJ2-7; 7 bases fit TRBD1. This CDR3 spans 16 amino acids. V was clipped by 2 bases and J by 2 bases; unmatched bases: 9. CDR3 loop: CASSLWHRGLAYEQYF. For the CDR3, the DNA is TGTGCCAGCAGTTTATGGCACAGGGGCCTAGCCTACGAGCAGTACTTC.

Many counts were recorded for this clonotype. The rearrangement uses TRBV7-2 and TRBJ2-1; 8 bases are shared with TRBD2. CDR3 length: 16 residues. CDR1 is SGHTA and CDR2 is FQGNSA in the germline V gene. The J segment lost 0 bases and the V segment lost 5 bases, leaving 6 bases of the junction unmatched. The CDR3 nucleotides read TGTGCCAGCAGCCCCACACGGGGGGGCTCCTACAATGAGCAGTTCTTC. Its protein product is CASSPTRGGSYNEQFF.

This clonotype was counted between two and nine times. The J gene is TRBJ2-1, the V gene TRBV14; D possibly matches TRBD1 or TRBD2 (5 bases each). The CDR3 consists of 13 residues. Germline V lookup: CDR1 SGHDN, CDR2 FVKESK. V was clipped by 1 base and J by 8 bases, with 9 bases between them. CDR3 protein: CASSQGGRDEQFF. As DNA, the CDR3 is TGTGCCAGCAGCCAAGGGGGACGGGATGAGCAGTTCTTC.

The rearrangement links TRBV7-2 to TRBJ1-2; the D is unclear. This CDR3 region has 13 residues. V was clipped by 5 bases and J by 8 bases, with 15 bases between them. Per the germline V gene, CDR1 is SGHTA and CDR2 is FQGNSA. The CDR3 spells CASSPQPGGGYTF. In DNA form, the CDR3 reads TGTGCCAGCAGCCCTCAGCCAGGTGGCGGCTACACCTTC.

This chain uses TRBV15 with TRBJ1-2; D is perhaps TRBD1 (5 bases). The CDR3 is 13 amino acids. The V gene lost 5 bases and the J gene lost 6 bases, with 13 bases spanning the gap. The V gene's germline CDR1 is LNHNV and CDR2 YYDKDF (reference sequence). For the CDR3, the DNA is TGTGCCACCAGCCCCGCCGGGGGAGATGGCTACACCTTC. Protein product: CATSPAGGDGYTF.

The chain carries TRBV20-1 and TRBJ2-6, with TRBD1 identical over 10 bases. The CDR3 is made up of 16 amino acids. V dropped 7 bases and J dropped 0; count of bases not matched to a gene: 6. CDR1 is DFQATT and CDR2 is SNEGSKA in the germline V gene (reference sequence). The CDR3 sequence: CSVGTGALSGANVLTF. The CDR3 nucleotides are TGCAGTGTTGGGACAGGGGCTCTCTCTGGGGCCAACGTCCTGACTTTC.

This clonotype was seen a handful of times. The genes are TRBV7-9 and TRBJ2-5; TRBD2 matches at 7 bases. CDR1 is SEHNR and CDR2 is FQNEAQ in the germline V gene (reference sequence). The V gene end was trimmed by 5 bases and the J gene end by 1 base; junction bases not matched to a gene: 10. The CDR3 totals 16 residues. In DNA form, the CDR3 reads TGTGCCAGCAGCCCCCTGTGGGCGGGGGTCCAAGAGACCCAGTACTTC. This translates into CASSPLWAGVQETQYF.

The chain combines TRBV7-2 with TRBJ2-7; D is undetermined. The end of the DNA is better explained by TRBJ2-5, so the J call may be wrong. Germline CDR1 is SGHTA and CDR2 is FQGNSA. The CDR3 sequence is 11 residues long. Here the CDR3 reads CASSDIWTQYF. In DNA, the CDR3 is TGTGCCAGCAGCGACATTTGGACCCAGTACTTC.

The chain recombines TRBV12-3 or TRBV12-4 with TRBJ2-1; 10 bases are shared with TRBD1. CDR3 length equals 16 residues. V shed 5 bases and J 4 bases; nucleotides not matched to a gene: 8. For the CDR3, the DNA is TGTGCCAGCAGTCACCCGGGACAGGGGTTTTACAATGAGCAGTTCTTC. It yields the protein CASSHPGQGFYNEQFF.

V is TRBV2 and J is TRBJ2-1; no clear D. The germline V gene encodes CDR1 SNHLY and CDR2 FYNNEI. V was trimmed by 7 bases and J by 5 bases, leaving 12 bases between them. The CDR3 has 13 residues. CDR3 sequence (DNA): TGTGCCAGCACCCCGGGTAACCACAATGAGCAGTTCTTC. This translates into CASTPGNHNEQFF.

A few counts support this clonotype. The chain employs TRBV4-2 and TRBJ1-2; possible D gene TRBD1, 5 bases. The length of the CDR3 is 14 residues. V was trimmed by 0 bases and J by 6 bases, leaving 11 bases between them. Germline values: CDR1 LGHNA, CDR2 YNFKEQ. The CDR3 bases are TGTGCCAGCAGCCAAGACAGGGCGGGGAATGGCTACACCTTC. This gives the protein CASSQDRAGNGYTF.

The chain combines TRBV20-1 with TRBJ2-7; D is perhaps TRBD1 (6 bases). The CDR3 runs to 15 residues. Trimming shortened V by 3 bases and J by 0 bases, and 15 bases separated the two germline ends. Germline V CDR1 and CDR2: DFQATT, SNEGSKA (reference sequence). CDR3 nucleotides: TGCAGTGCTAGTCCTGGACAGCTGAGCTCCTACGAGCAGTACTTC. Translating gives CSASPGQLSSYEQYF.

In its sample, this clonotype was seen a few times. The chain is built from TRBV30 and TRBJ2-3; D is unclear. The CDR3 contains 11 residues. V was shortened by 2 bases and J by 7 bases, with 7 bases between the two germline ends. In germline, CDR1 is GTSNPN, CDR2 SVGIG (reference sequence). This chain's CDR3 is CAWSTGHTQYF. The CDR3 DNA follows: TGTGCCTGGAGTACCGGTCATACGCAGTATTTT.

The V and J genes are TRBV27 and TRBJ2-7; tentatively, D is TRBD1 (7 bases). CDR1 and CDR2 (germline): MNHEY, SMNVEV (reference sequence). The length of the CDR3 is 17 residues. Trimming shortened V by 7 bases and J by 5 bases, and 27 bases separated the two germline ends. CDR3 in amino acids: CASILSGVAGGGNEQYF. CDR3 DNA: TGTGCCAGCATCTTATCAGGTGTGGCAGGGGGAGGTAACGAGCAGTACTTC.

In this sample, this clonotype turned up a few times. A read error is possible here, since a much larger clone lies one base away. V and J are TRBV7-2 and TRBJ2-7; D unresolved. V was clipped by 5 bases and J by 4 bases, with 12 bases between them. The V gene's germline CDR1 is SGHTA and CDR2 FQGNSA. The CDR3 has 13 residues. CDR3: CASSLVSEYEQYF. The CDR3 bases are TGTGCCAGCAGCCTCGTCAGTGAATACGAGCAGTACTTC.

The V and J genes are TRBV29-1 and TRBJ2-1; tentative D call: TRBD2 (5 bases). The CDR3 covers 14 residues. Germline-derived CDR1 and CDR2 are SQVTM and ANQGSEA. V was clipped by 3 bases and J by 4 bases, with 13 bases between them. CDR3 in amino acids: CSVDLRALYNEQFF. The CDR3 DNA sequence: TGCAGCGTTGATTTGCGGGCCCTTTACAATGAGCAGTTCTTC.

In this sample, this clonotype turned up a few times. The rearrangement uses TRBV12-3 or TRBV12-4 and TRBJ2-4; D unclear. The CDR3 runs 14 residues. The V gene lost 5 bases and the J gene lost 0 bases, with 8 bases spanning the gap. CDR3 amino acids: CASSTTGAKNIQYF. For the CDR3, the DNA is TGTGCCAGCAGTACGACCGGAGCCAAAAACATTCAGTACTTC.

The V gene is TRBV28, the J gene TRBJ2-6, with D maybe TRBD1 (5 bases). CDR3 length: 15 amino acids. Germline CDR1 reads MDHEN; CDR2 reads SYDVKM. V lost 6 bases and J lost 1, with 10 bases in between. The CDR3 coding sequence is TGTGCCAGCAGCTACAGGATTTCTGGGGCCAACGTCCTGACTTTC. Translation gives CASSYRISGANVLTF.

The gene calls are TRBV7-9 and TRBJ1-2; D is uncertain. The CDR3 contains 16 residues. CDR1 SEHNR and CDR2 FQNEAQ come from the germline V gene (reference sequence). V lost 5 bases and J 2 bases, leaving 18 bases between the germline ends. The CDR3 coding sequence is TGTGCCAGCAGCCCCGCTTCACGGGGAGGGAACTATGGCTACACCTTC. It is translated as CASSPASRGGNYGYTF.

The chain is built from TRBV15 and TRBJ1-2; D perhaps matches TRBD1 (5 bases). This CDR3 is 15 amino acids long. CDR1 and CDR2 from the germline V gene are LNHNV and YYDKDF (reference sequence). Trimming cost V 4 bases and J 4 bases, with 16 bases left between them. This chain's CDR3 is CATSMGGGDGYGYTF. DNA of the CDR3: TGTGCCACCAGCATGGGCGGCGGGGACGGCTATGGCTACACCTTC.

The chain recombines TRBV20-1 with TRBJ1-6, with 8 nucleotides matching TRBD1. Germline CDR1 DFQATT, CDR2 SNEGSKA (reference sequence). J was trimmed by 6 bases and V by 2 bases; bases with no gene match: 3. This CDR3 comprises 14 residues. The CDR3 loop is CSARQGARNSPLHF. CDR3 sequence (DNA): TGCAGTGCTAGACAGGGGGCGCGTAATTCACCCCTCCACTTT.

V and J are TRBV29-1 and TRBJ1-2, with 9 bases aligning to TRBD1. Germline V gives CDR1 SQVTM, CDR2 ANQGSEA. J was trimmed by 4 bases and V by 3 bases; bases with no gene match: 9. The CDR3 is 15 amino acids. CDR3 bases: TGCAGCGTTGAGGAGACCGGGACAGGGAGCTATGGCTACACCTTC. It translates to CSVEETGTGSYGYTF. Combining the CDR3 with reference TRBV29-1 and TRBJ1-2 gives the whole variable domain SAVISQKPSRDICQRGTSLTIQCQVDSQVTMMFWYRQQPGQSLTLIATANQGSEATYESGFVIDKFPISRPNLTFSTLTVSNMSPEDSSIYLCSVEETGTGSYGYTFGSGTRLTVV.

This clonotype was seen more than once but under ten times. The chain is built from TRBV10-3 and TRBJ1-1, with 7 bases aligning to TRBD1. Germline assignment: CDR1 ENHRY and CDR2 SYGVKD. The ends lost 3 bases at V and 7 bases at J; junction bases unmatched: 2. CDR3 size: 12 residues. CDR3 loop: CAISEGDSEAFF. The CDR3 DNA sequence: TGTGCCATCAGTGAAGGGGACAGTGAAGCTTTCTTT.

V gene TRBV11-3 combines with J gene TRBJ2-3; unclear D gene. Germline CDR1 SGHNT, CDR2 YENEEA. This CDR3 is 16 amino acids long. Deletions cut 1 base from V and 4 bases from J, with 15 bases between. The CDR3 nucleotides are TGTGCCAGCAGCTTAGGTGAGCTAGGCGCCCCAGATACGCAGTATTTT. Translated, it gives CASSLGELGAPDTQYF.

In its sample, this clonotype was seen a few times. The chain uses TRBV7-9 and TRBJ2-1; maybe TRBD2 (5 bases). V lost 5 bases and J lost 4, with 15 bases in between. This CDR3 region has 15 residues. CDR1 and CDR2 from the germline V gene are SEHNR and FQNEAQ (reference sequence). This CDR3 reads CASSPDQRLYNEQFF. As DNA, the CDR3 is TGTGCCAGCAGCCCCGACCAGCGGCTTTACAATGAGCAGTTCTTC.

The CDR3 spells CASSFGTELEKLFF. The CDR3 coding sequence is TGTGCCAGCAGCTTCGGGACGGAGTTGGAAAAACTGTTTTTT. The chain joins TRBV28 to TRBJ1-4, with a possible D match to TRBD1 (5 bases). V was trimmed by 6 bases and J by 8 bases, leaving 16 bases between them. The CDR3 covers 14 residues. The V gene's germline CDR1 is MDHEN and CDR2 SYDVKM.

By frequency in the sample, this clonotype is medium-sized. The chain uses TRBV29-1 and TRBJ2-5, with TRBD2 matching over 7 bases. This CDR3 has 12 residues. Germline V CDR1 and CDR2: SQVTM, ANQGSEA. J gave up 5 bases and V 4 bases, and 4 bases lay outside the gene matches. The DNA of the CDR3 is TGCAGCGTTGCTTTACTAGCGGAGACCCAGTACTTC. It specifies CSVALLAETQYF.

The rearrangement links TRBV5-6 to TRBJ2-7; TRBD1 matches 7 bases. CDR1 and CDR2 from the germline V gene are SGHDT and YYEEEE. There are 14 residues in the CDR3. Trimming cost V 2 bases and J 2 bases; bases outside gene matches: 4. The CDR3 sequence: CASSFLGQAYEQYF. Here the CDR3 DNA reads TGTGCCAGCAGCTTTCTCGGACAGGCCTACGAGCAGTACTTC.